This T cell receptor (beta chain) originates from a study of untreated major depressive disorder (dated by TCRdb to 2016 to 2019). For context, the study as a whole: The study was a cross-sectional case-control comparison of T cell phenotype and TCR repertoire between antidepressant-free major depressive disorder patients and individually matched non-depressed controls. The sequencing was a follow-up to the differences in Vbeta 5.1, Vbeta 11 and Vbeta 22 usage that flow cytometry had picked up across the whole cohort. What the study reported, not specific to this receptor: For the sequencing comparisons, one-tailed planned tests were applied to only three preselected Vbeta families. Because of strict matching and exclusion criteria, the study sample was comparatively small, which limits how generalizable the findings are. Higher TRBV05-01 (Vbeta 5.1) usage among CD4+ T cells of depressed patients compared with controls was confirmed by sequencing, with p = 0.040 in a one-tailed test. TRBV25-01 and TRBV02-01 usage followed the flow-cytometry pattern but did not reach statistical significance in the sequencing data. In every sequenced subject, the top five TRBV05-01 clones were all identified as private clones.

This clone occurred once. Its target antigen remains unknown. Base-call qualities are not available, and no considerably larger clone is one nucleotide away. For sex, age, current smoking status and body mass index, every depressed patient had a pairwise-matched non-depressed control. All participants were of European descent. Controls scored 5 or less on the Quick Inventory of Depressive Symptoms-Self Report and had no mood disorder, either currently or at any point in their lifetime. Major medical conditions, Axis I/II comorbidities, regular medication or illicit drug use, and drinking over 100 g alcohol a week were all grounds for excluding any participant. Roughly 29 ml of peripheral blood was drawn into EDTA tubes from each participant. Using the BD IMag Human CD4 T Lymphocyte Enrichment Set, CD4+ T cells were purified from thawed PBMCs via magnetic negative selection. Flow cytometry confirmed that the CD4+ enrichment method typically gave roughly 95% purity. A subgroup of four or five case-control pairs, chosen blind to the chemokine receptor expression and flow-cytometric repertoire skewing results, underwent TCRbeta sequencing. Every blood sample was taken in the morning at 8:00 a.m., after which PBMCs were separated out using Ficoll-Hypaque gradient centrifugation. PBMCs were cryopreserved by gradual cooling to -80 degrees C and were kept in liquid nitrogen until assay.

From the cysteine through the phenylalanine, the CDR3 covers 15 amino acids. The sequence is cut down to CDR3 DNA, 45 bases in frame from base 1. A distance of 14 bases separates the germline ends of V and J, which lose 1 base and 6 bases respectively. CDR1 SGHAT and CDR2 FQNNGV were looked up in the germline V gene. The Qiagen DNeasy Blood and Tissue Kit was used to extract total genomic DNA from the purified CD4+ T cells. The TCRbeta CDR3 region, defined according to IMGT, was amplified and sequenced using immunoSEQ immunosequencing protocols. Per the authors' processing: Raw sequence data were preprocessed by the immunoSEQ service for PCR and sequencing error correction. The sequence data were imported into the immunoSEQ Analyzer and were further analyzed using VDJtools v1.0.7. The paired Wilcoxon signed-rank test was applied to assess differences between patients and controls. Here the immuneACCESS table is served through TCRdb, limited to in-frame sequences with V and J called. Missing clones are a known gap in these copies; in checked studies unresolved V genes cover under half, and the rest lacks a known reason. V and J calls and clone size are copied from that table; D and trimming were computed from the DNA. In this sample the table shows just under 20,000 clones, more than 70% of which occur a single time. Jointly, the top ten make up less than 1% of the sample.

The sequenced sample was CD4+ T cells from PBMCs. The source of this sequence is a woman aged 25 to 45 in good health. Rearrangement joined TRBV11-2 to TRBJ2-3; matching of 6 bases hints at TRBD1 as the D gene. The nucleotide sequence is given as TGTGCCAGCAGCTTAGTCAACAGGGTATCGGATACGCAGTATTTT. Its product reads: CASSLVNRVSDTQYF.